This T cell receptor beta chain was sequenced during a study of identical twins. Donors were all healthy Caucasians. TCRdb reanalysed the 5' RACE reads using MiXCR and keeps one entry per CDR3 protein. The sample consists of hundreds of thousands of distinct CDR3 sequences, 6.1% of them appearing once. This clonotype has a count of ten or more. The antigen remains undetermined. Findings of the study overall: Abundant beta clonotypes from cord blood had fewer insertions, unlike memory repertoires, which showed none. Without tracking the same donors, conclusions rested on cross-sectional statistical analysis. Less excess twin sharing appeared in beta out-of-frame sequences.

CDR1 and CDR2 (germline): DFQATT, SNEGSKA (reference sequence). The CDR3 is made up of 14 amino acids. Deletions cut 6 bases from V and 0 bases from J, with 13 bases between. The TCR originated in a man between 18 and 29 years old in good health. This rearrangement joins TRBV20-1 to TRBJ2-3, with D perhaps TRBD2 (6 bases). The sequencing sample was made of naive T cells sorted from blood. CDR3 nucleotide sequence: TGCAGTGCCGAGATAGCGGACAGCACAGATACGCAGTATTTT. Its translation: CSAEIADSTDTQYF.